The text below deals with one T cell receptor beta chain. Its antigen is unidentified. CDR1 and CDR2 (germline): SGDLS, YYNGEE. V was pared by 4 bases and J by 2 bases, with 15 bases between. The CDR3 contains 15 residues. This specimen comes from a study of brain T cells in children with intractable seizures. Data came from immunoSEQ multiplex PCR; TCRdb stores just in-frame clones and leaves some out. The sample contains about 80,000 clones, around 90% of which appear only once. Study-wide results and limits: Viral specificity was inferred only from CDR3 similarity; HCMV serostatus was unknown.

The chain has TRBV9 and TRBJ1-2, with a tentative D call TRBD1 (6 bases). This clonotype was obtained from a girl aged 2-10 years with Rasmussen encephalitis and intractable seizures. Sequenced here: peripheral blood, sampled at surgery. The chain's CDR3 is CASSLSQGPNYGYTF. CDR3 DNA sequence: TGTGCCAGCAGCTTAAGTCAGGGGCCCAACTATGGCTACACCTTC. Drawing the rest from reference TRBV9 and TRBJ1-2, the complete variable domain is DSGVTQTPKHLITATGQRVTLRCSPRSGDLSVYWYQQSLDQGLQFLIQYYNGEERAKGNILERFSAQQFPDLHSELNLSSLELGDSALYFCASSLSQGPNYGYTFGSGTRLTVV.